The sequence of this TCR beta chain was determined in a study of cytomegalovirus exposure and HLA in healthy donors. General observations from the study: Rare sequences made up most TCRs, while some public TCRs were found in many donors. In a later analysis, a missense DCLRE1C variant was linked to TCR beta V- and J-gene trimming. Most likely, a cluster of highly shared sequence variants arose as a sequencing artifact.

The ends lost 4 bases at V and 4 bases at J; junction bases unmatched: 2. Germline loops: CDR1 SGHTA, CDR2 FQGNSA. The CDR3 is 15 residues long. Remarks on this clone: Its specificity is unknown.

The PCR made use of 60 Vbeta and 13 Jbeta primers. Repertoires were generated with immunoSEQ multiplex PCR, while TCRdb's copy carries only in-frame clones and drops some. The sample carries roughly 110,000 clones, over 70% recorded once. The origin of this receptor is a boy aged 5-17 years in good health and CMV-seronegative. The chain employs TRBV7-2 and TRBJ2-1, with 12 bases lining up with TRBD2. The sequenced sample was PBMCs. The CDR3, as DNA: TGTGCCAGCAGCTCGGGACTAGCGGGTTACAATGAGCAGTTCTTC. It encodes CASSSGLAGYNEQFF.